This is a list of T cell receptor beta chains from one sample in a study of cytomegalovirus exposure and HLA in healthy donors. Profiling relied on immunoSEQ multiplex PCR, and the TCRdb table lists in-frame clones only, not all of them. The repertoire consists of 180,000 or so clones, with about 80% occurring once and the leading ten covering over 12%. The sample consisted of PBMCs. The source of these receptors is a man aged 50 to 60 in good health and CMV-seropositive. Both conserved end residues are part of each CDR3. A D gene is named only where the DNA matches it firmly. Clone sizes are given selectively: once, few, many, or a class where the clone is expanded.

J gene | CDR3 length | clone size | D gene | V gene | CDR3 protein | CDR3 DNA
TRBJ2-1 | 15 | . | TRBD1 | TRBV9 | CASRASGTENNEQFF | TGTGCCAGCAGAGCTTCCGGGACAGAAAACAATGAGCAGTTCTTC
TRBJ1-1 | 17 | . | TRBD1 | TRBV28 | CASSFQTGGLDRTEAFF | TGTGCCAGCAGTTTTCAGACAGGGGGCTTGGATAGGACTGAAGCTTTCTTT
TRBJ1-4 | 18 | . | TRBD1 | TRBV7-9 | CASSLAFITGEANEKLFF | TGTGCCAGCAGCTTAGCGTTTATCACAGGGGAGGCTAATGAAAAACTGTTTTTT
TRBJ2-1 | 17 | . | . | TRBV4-3 | CASSQFLFRGSRNEQFF | TGCGCCAGCAGCCAATTTCTATTCAGGGGCTCGCGCAATGAGCAGTTCTTC
TRBJ1-1 | 14 | . | . | TRBV7-3 | CASRLGSGSTEAFF | TGTGCCAGCAGGCTGGGGAGTGGTAGCACTGAAGCTTTCTTT
TRBJ2-1 | 13 | . | . | TRBV7-6 | CASSFQGYNEQFF | TGTGCCAGCAGCTTTCAGGGCTACAATGAGCAGTTCTTC
TRBJ1-1 | 14 | . | TRBD1 | TRBV29-1 | CSGDRTGVNTEAFF | TGCAGTGGGGACCGGACAGGGGTGAACACTGAAGCTTTCTTT
TRBJ1-5 | 16 | . | . | TRBV19 | CASSRSGRRQGQPQHF | TGTGCCAGTAGTAGATCGGGGAGGAGGCAAGGTCAGCCCCAGCATTTT
TRBJ2-1 | 16 | . | TRBD2 | TRBV6-1 | CASSEMSSGVGNEQFF | TGTGCCAGCAGTGAAATGTCTAGCGGGGTCGGTAATGAGCAGTTCTTC
TRBJ1-4 | 14 | . | . | TRBV5-1 | CASSLVAANEKLFF | TGCGCCAGCAGCTTGGTCGCGGCCAACGAAAAACTGTTTTTT
TRBJ2-1 | 15 | . | TRBD1 | TRBV7-6 | CASSLDWDSYNEQFF | TGTGCCAGCAGCTTAGACTGGGACAGCTACAATGAGCAGTTCTTC
TRBJ2-5 | 13 | . | TRBD1 | TRBV5-6 | CASSFTGGGEQYF | TGTGCCAGCAGCTTTACAGGGGGCGGGGAGCAGTACTTC
TRBJ1-1 | 14 | once | . | TRBV6-1 | CASSRQNMNTEAFF | TGTGCCAGCAGTCGACAGAACATGAACACTGAAGCTTTCTTT
TRBJ2-1 | 19 | . | TRBD2 | TRBV2 | CASDGPGLAGPSSYNEQFF | TGTGCCAGCGATGGACCGGGACTAGCGGGGCCGAGCTCCTACAATGAGCAGTTCTTC
TRBJ1-5 | 14 | . | . | TRBV4-1 | CASSQVQGNQPQHF | TGCGCCAGCAGCCAAGTGCAGGGGAATCAGCCCCAGCATTTT
TRBJ2-2 | 15 | . | TRBD2 | TRBV5-1 | CASSLGGLNTGELFF | TGCGCCAGCAGCTTGGGGGGACTAAACACCGGGGAGCTGTTTTTT
TRBJ2-1 | 14 | . | . | TRBV5-6 | CASSWGRSYNEQFF | TGTGCCAGCAGCTGGGGGCGCTCCTACAATGAGCAGTTCTTC
TRBJ2-1 | 15 | . | . | TRBV19 | CASSIRGSSYNEQFF | TGTGCCAGTAGTATAAGAGGGAGCTCCTACAATGAGCAGTTCTTC
TRBJ1-5 | 16 | . | TRBD1 | TRBV4-1 | CASSREGYRGGQPQHF | TGCGCCAGCAGCCGAGAAGGATACAGGGGAGGTCAGCCCCAGCATTTT
TRBJ2-3 | 15 | . | TRBD1 | TRBV9 | CASSVAGTDTDTQYF | TGTGCCAGCAGCGTAGCTGGGACAGACACAGATACGCAGTATTTT
TRBJ1-2 | 15 | . | . | TRBV4-3 | CASSQEDTRSYGYTF | TGCGCCAGCAGCCAAGAAGACACACGAAGCTATGGCTACACCTTC
TRBJ1-1 | 14 | . | TRBD1 | TRBV11-2 | CASSFDRAGTEAFF | TGTGCCAGCAGCTTCGACAGGGCCGGCACTGAAGCTTTCTTT
TRBJ2-7 | 13 | once | . | TRBV28 | CASSFSPSYEQYF | TGTGCCAGCAGTTTCTCCCCCAGTTACGAGCAGTACTTC
TRBJ1-1 | 13 | . | . | TRBV6-1 | CASTLAYTTEAFF | TGTGCCAGCACCCTAGCCTATACCACTGAAGCTTTCTTT
TRBJ2-7 | 18 | . | TRBD2 | TRBV7-2 | CASSFQPLATSGSYEQYF | TGTGCCAGCAGCTTCCAACCACTTGCGACTAGCGGATCCTACGAGCAGTACTTC
TRBJ2-7 | 15 | . | TRBD2 | TRBV6-5 | CASSYLSGGSYEQYF | TGTGCCAGCAGTTACCTGAGCGGGGGGTCCTACGAGCAGTACTTC
TRBJ1-5 | 14 | . | TRBD1 | TRBV9 | CASSVGTGSQPQHF | TGTGCCAGCAGCGTAGGGACAGGGTCTCAGCCCCAGCATTTT
TRBJ2-3 | 14 | . | TRBD2 | TRBV9 | CASSHSGGGDTQYF | TGTGCCAGCAGTCATAGCGGGGGGGGAGATACGCAGTATTTT
TRBJ1-2 | 14 | . | . | TRBV5-8 | CASNPQGPNYGYTF | TGTGCCAGCAACCCCCAGGGTCCGAACTATGGCTACACCTTC
TRBJ1-4 | 14 | once | . | TRBV5-6 | CASSLLQKEEKLFF | TGTGCCAGCAGCTTGTTACAAAAGGAGGAAAAACTGTTTTTT
TRBJ2-7 | 13 | . | . | TRBV4-3 | CASSQTKESEQYF | TGCGCCAGCAGCCAGACAAAAGAGTCCGAGCAGTACTTC